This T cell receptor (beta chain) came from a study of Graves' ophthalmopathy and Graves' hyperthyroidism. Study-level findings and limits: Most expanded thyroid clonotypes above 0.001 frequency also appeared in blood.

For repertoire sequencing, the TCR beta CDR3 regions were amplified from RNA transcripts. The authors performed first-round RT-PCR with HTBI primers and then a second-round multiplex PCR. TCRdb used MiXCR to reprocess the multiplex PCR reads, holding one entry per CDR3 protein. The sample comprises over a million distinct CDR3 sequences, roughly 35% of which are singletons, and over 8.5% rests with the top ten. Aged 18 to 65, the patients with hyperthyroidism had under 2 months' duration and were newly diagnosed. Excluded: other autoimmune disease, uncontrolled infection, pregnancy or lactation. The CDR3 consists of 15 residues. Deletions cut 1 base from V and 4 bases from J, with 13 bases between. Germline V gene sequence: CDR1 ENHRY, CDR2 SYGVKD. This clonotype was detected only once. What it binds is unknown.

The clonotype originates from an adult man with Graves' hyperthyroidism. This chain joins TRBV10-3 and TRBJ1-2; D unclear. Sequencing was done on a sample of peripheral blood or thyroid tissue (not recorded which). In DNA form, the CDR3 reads TGTGCCATCAGTGAGTGGGATAGCCAACCCTATGGCTACACCTTC. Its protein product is CAISEWDSQPYGYTF.